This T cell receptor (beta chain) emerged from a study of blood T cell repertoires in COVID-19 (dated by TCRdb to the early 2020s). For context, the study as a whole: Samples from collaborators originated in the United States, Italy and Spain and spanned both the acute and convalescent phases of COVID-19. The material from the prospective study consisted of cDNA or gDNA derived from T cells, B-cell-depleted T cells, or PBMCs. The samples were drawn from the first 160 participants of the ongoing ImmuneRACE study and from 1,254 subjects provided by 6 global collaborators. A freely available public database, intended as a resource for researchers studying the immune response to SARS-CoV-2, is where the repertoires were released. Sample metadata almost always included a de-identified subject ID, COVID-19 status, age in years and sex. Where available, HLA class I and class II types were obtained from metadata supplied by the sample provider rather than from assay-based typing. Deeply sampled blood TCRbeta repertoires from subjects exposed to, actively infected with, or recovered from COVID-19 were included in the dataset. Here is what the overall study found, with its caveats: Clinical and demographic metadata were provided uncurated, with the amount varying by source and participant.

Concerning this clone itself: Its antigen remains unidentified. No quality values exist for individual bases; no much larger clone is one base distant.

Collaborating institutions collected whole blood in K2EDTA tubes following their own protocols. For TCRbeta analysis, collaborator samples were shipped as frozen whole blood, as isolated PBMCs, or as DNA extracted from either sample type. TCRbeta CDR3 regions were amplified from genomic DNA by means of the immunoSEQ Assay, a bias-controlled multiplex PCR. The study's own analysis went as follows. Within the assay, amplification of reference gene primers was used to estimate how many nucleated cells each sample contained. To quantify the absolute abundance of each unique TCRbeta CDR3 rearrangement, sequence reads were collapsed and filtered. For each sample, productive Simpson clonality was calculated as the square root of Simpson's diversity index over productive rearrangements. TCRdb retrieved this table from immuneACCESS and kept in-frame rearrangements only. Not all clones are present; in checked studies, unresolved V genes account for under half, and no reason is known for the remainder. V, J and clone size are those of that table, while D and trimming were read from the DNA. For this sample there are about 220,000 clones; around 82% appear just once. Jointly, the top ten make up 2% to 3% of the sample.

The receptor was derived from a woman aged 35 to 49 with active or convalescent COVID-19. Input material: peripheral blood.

The encoded CDR3 is CASTGQRGREETQYF. The base sequence is TGTGCCAGCACCGGACAGAGGGGGCGCGAAGAGACCCAGTACTTC. This chain joins TRBV25-1 to TRBJ2-5; TRBD1 fits 7 bases in the junction. Sequences MGHDK (CDR1) and SYGVNS (CDR2) are obtained from the germline V gene. The germline V and J ends show losses of 7 bases and 3 bases respectively, and no gene match explains 11 bases of the junction. The CDR3 contains 15 residues, cysteine and phenylalanine counted. Kept here is only the CDR3 DNA, which spans 45 bases and is read in frame from base 1.